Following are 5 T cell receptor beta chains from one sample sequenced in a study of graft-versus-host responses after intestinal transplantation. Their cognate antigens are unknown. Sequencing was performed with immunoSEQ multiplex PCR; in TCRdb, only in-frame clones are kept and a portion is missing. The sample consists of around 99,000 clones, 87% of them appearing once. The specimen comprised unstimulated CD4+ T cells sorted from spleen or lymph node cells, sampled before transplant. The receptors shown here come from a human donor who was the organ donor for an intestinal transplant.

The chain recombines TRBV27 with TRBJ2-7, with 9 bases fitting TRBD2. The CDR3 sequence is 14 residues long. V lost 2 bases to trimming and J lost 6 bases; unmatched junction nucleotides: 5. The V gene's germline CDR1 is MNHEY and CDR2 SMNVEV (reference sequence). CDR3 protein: CASSLVAGVREQYF. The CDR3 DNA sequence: TGTGCCAGCAGTTTAGTAGCGGGAGTGCGCGAGCAGTACTTC.

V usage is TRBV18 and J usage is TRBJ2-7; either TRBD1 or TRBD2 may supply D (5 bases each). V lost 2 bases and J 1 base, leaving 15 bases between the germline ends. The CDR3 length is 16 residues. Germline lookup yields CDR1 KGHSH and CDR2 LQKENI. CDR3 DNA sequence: TGTGCCAGCTCACCAGGGGACGGGGCTCTGTCCTACGAGCAGTACTTC. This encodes CASSPGDGALSYEQYF.

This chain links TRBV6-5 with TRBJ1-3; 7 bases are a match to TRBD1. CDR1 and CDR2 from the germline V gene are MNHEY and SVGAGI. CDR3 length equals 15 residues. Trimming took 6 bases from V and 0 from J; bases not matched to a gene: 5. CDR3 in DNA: TGTGCCAGCAGACGGGGACAGACCTCTGGAAACACCATATATTTT. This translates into CASRRGQTSGNTIYF.

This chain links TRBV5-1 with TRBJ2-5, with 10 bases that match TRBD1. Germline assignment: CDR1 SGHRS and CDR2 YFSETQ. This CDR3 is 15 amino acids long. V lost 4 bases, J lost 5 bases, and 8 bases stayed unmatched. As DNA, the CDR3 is TGCGCCAGCAGCGAGCCGGGACAGGGGCGGGAGACCCAGTACTTC. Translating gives CASSEPGQGRETQYF.

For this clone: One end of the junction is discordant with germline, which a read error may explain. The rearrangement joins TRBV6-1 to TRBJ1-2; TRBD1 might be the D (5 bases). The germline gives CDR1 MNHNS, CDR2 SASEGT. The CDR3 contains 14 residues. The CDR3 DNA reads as TGTGCCAGCAGTGAAGGGACAATTTACTATGGCTACGCCTTC. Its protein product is CASSEGTIYYGYAF.